Listed here is a single T cell receptor (beta chain). Its antigen is undetermined. The CDR3 extends over 15 amino acids. Germline assignment: CDR1 SGHAT and CDR2 FQNNGV. The data derive from a study of blood T cells in healthy people across ages. Together with a sample-barcoded 5' primer, a J-beta primer mix was included in a second PCR lasting roughly 6 to 12 cycles. MiXCR, run by TCRdb on the 5' RACE reads, gives a single entry per CDR3 protein. The sample records fewer than 900,000 distinct CDR3 sequences, around 48% being singletons. Overall study results and limits: Across samples, TCR beta diversity tracked strongly with naive T cell percentage. Nothing was known about donor CMV status, and this possibly confounded expanded clonotype changes. Unsorted PBMCs ruled out conclusive naive versus antigen-experienced comparison.

The TCR originated in a woman in her sixties or seventies in good health. The chain has TRBV11-2 and TRBJ2-7; no clear D. The end of the DNA is better explained by TRBJ2-5, so the J call may be wrong. Material for sequencing was blood. The CDR3 reads CASSLGAHTQETQYF. DNA for the CDR3: TGTGCCAGCAGCTTAGGAGCGCACACCCAAGAGACCCAGTACTTC.